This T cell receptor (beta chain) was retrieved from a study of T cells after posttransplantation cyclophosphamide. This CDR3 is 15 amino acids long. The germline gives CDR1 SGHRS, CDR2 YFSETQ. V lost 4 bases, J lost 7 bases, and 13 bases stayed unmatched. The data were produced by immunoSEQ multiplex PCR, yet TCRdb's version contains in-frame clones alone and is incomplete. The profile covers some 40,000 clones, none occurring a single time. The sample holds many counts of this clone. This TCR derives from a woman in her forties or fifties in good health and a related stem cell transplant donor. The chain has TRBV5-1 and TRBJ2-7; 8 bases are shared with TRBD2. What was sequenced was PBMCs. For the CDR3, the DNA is TGCGCCAGCAGCCTGCTCCTAGCGGGCCTTGAAGAGCAGTACTTC. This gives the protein CASSLLLAGLEEQYF.